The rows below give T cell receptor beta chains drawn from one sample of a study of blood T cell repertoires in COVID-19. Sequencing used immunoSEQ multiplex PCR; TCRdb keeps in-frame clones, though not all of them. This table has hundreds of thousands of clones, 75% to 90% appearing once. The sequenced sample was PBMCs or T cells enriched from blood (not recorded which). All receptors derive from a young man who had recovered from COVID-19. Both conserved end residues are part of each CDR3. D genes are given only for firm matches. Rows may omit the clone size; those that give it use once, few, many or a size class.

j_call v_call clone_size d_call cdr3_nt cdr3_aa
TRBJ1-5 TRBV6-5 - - TGTGCCAGCAGGTCGGAGAGGTCTCAGCCCCAGCATTTT CASRSERSQPQHF
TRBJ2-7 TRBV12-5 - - TGTGCTAGTGGTTTGGGCAGGAACAGCTACGAGCAGTACTTC CASGLGRNSYEQYF
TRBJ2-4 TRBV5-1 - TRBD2 TGCGCCAGCAGCTTCAGGGGAGAGACTAGCGGGAGCCGTGCCATTCAGTACTTC CASSFRGETSGSRAIQYF
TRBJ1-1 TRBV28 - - TGTGCCAGCAGTTTCCCGGGGGGAACTGAAGCTTTCTTT CASSFPGGTEAFF
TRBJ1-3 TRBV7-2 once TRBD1 TGTGCCAGCAGCCAACGGACAGGCTCTGGAAACACCATATATTTT CASSQRTGSGNTIYF
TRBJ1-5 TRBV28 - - TGTGCCAGCAGTTCTCTGGAGGGCTGGGACAATCAGCCCCAGCATTTT CASSSLEGWDNQPQHF
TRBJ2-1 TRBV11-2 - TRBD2 TGTGCCAGCAGCTTTGGGGGGGCCTACAATGAGCAGTTCTTC CASSFGGAYNEQFF
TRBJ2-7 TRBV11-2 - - TGTGCCAGCAGCTTAGACAGGGTCTACGAGCAGTACTTC CASSLDRVYEQYF
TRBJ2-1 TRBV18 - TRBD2 TGTGCCAGCTCACCCCCGACTAGCGCGCTCTTCTCTACTTTCTACAATGAGCAGTTCTTC CASSPPTSALFSTFYNEQFF
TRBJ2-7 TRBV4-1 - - TGCGCCAGCAGTCGCCAAGGGGGTTACGAGCAGTACTTC CASSRQGGYEQYF
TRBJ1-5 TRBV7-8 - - TGTGCCAGCAGCTTAGAGAGGGGGTTGGTGGATCAGCCCCAGCATTTT CASSLERGLVDQPQHF
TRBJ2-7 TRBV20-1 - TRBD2 TGCAGTGCTAGTACTAGCGGGAGTAACGAGCAGTACTTC CSASTSGSNEQYF
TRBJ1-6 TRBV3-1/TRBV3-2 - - TGTGCCAGCAGCCTTCGGGACATTCTTAATTCACCCCTCCACTTT CASSLRDILNSPLHF
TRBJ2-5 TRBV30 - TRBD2 TGTGCCTGGATCCCAAGATGGGCGGGAGACAGTGAGACCCAGTACTTC CAWIPRWAGDSETQYF
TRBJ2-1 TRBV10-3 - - TGTGCCATCAGTCCCTTTAGCGGCCCCTACAATGAGCAGTTCTTC CAISPFSGPYNEQFF
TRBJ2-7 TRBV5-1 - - TGCGCCAGCAGCGGCGGTTCATCCTACGAGCAGTACTTC CASSGGSSYEQYF
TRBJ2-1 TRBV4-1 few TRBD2 TGCGCCAGCAGCCCGTCCCTAGCGGGAGGCCCTAATGAGCAGTTCTTC CASSPSLAGGPNEQFF
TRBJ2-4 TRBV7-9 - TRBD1 TGTGCCAGCAGCGGGACAGGGAGGCCCAAAAACATTCAGTACTTC CASSGTGRPKNIQYF
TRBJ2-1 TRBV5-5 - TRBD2 TGTGCCAGCAGCTTGTTGGCTAGCGGAAACAATGAGCAGTTCTTC CASSLLASGNNEQFF
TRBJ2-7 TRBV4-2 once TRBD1 TGTGCCAGCAGCCAAGAATGGTCTTTTGATCGTCCGGGACAGGCGTACGAGCAGTACTTC CASSQEWSFDRPGQAYEQYF
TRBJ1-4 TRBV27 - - TGTGCCAGCAGTTTATCCCCCAGGGTACGAGAAAAACTGTTTTTT CASSLSPRVREKLFF
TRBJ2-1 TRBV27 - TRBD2 TGTGCCAGCAGTTGGCGGGAGGGCCGGTTGGTGAATGAGCAGTTCTTC CASSWREGRLVNEQFF
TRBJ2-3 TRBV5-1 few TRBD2 TGCGCCAGCAGCTTGACTAGCGGGAGAATGGATACGCAGTATTTT CASSLTSGRMDTQYF
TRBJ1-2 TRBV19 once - TGTGCCAGTAGTCCCTCGAGGAAAGCTAACTATGGCTACACCTTC CASSPSRKANYGYTF
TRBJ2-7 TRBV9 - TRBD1 TGTGCCAGCAGCGTAGCAGAACAGGGGGCGTACGAGCAGTACTTC CASSVAEQGAYEQYF
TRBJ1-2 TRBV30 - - TGTGCCTGGGGCGACAGAGGCTACACCTTC CAWGDRGYTF
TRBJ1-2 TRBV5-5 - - TGTGCCAGCAGGACAGACAACTATGGCTACACCTTC CASRTDNYGYTF
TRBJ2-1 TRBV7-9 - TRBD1 TGTGCCAGCAGCCACGACAGGGGTTACAATGAGCAGTTCTTC CASSHDRGYNEQFF
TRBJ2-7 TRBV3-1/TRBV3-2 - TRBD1 TGTGCCAGCAGGCGGACAGGGGACTCCTACGAGCAGTACTTC CASRRTGDSYEQYF
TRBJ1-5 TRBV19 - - TGTGCCAGTAGTACGGCCAGGGGTTTGGATCAGCCCCAGCATTTT CASSTARGLDQPQHF
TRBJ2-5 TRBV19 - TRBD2 TGTGCCAGTAGTGCCGGGACTAGCGGGATACCACCCACAAAAGGGACCCAGTACTTC CASSAGTSGIPPTKGTQYF
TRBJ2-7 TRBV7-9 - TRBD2 TGTGCCAGCAGCCAAGGTAGCGGGAGCAGGGTGAGCGAGCAGTACTTC CASSQGSGSRVSEQYF
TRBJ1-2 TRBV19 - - TGTGCCAGTAGCCCCGGAGGAGGTGCCGGCTATGGCTACACCTTC CASSPGGGAGYGYTF
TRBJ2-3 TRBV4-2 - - TGTGCCAGCAGCCAAGATCAAGAGATTGCGCAGTATTTT CASSQDQEIAQYF
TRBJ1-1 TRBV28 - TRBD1 TGTGCCAGCAGTCCGGACAGGGGGCTCTACACTGAAGCTTTCTTT CASSPDRGLYTEAFF
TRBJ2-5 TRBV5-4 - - TGTGCCAGCAGCCCTCAGATCGCGGAAGAGACCCAGTACTTC CASSPQIAEETQYF
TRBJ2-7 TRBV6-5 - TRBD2 TGTGCCAGCAGTTACTCGACTAGCGGGGGAGCCTACGAGCAGTACTTC CASSYSTSGGAYEQYF
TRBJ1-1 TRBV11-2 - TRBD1 TGTGCCAGCAGCTTAGAGACAGGGTGGGGAGCTTTCTTT CASSLETGWGAFF
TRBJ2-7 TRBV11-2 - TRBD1 TGTGCCAGCAGCCCATCCGTAGGGACAGGGTCCTACGAGCAGTACTTC CASSPSVGTGSYEQYF
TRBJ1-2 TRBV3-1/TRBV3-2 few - TGTGCCAGCAGCCGGACAGTCCTTGGGGGCTACACCTTC CASSRTVLGGYTF
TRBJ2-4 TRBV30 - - TGTGCCTGGAGCTGGACAGCTGGAAACATTCAGTACTTC CAWSWTAGNIQYF
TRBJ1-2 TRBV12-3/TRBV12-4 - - TGTGCCAGCAGCTCACAGGGTTCGTCTGGCTACACCTTC CASSSQGSSGYTF
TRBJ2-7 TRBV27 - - TGTGCCAGCAGCAAGGGGGGGAGCTCCTACGAGCAGTACTTC CASSKGGSSYEQYF
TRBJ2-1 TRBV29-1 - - TGCAGCGTTGTACGGAATGAGCAGTTCTTC CSVVRNEQFF
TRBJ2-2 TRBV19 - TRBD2 TGTGCCAGTAGTATTAGCGGGAGAAGGACCGGGGAGCTGTTTTTT CASSISGRRTGELFF
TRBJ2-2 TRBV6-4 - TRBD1 TGTGCCAGCAGTGAGTGGACAGGCGACACCGGGGAGCTGTTTTTT CASSEWTGDTGELFF
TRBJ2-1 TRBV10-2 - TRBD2 TGCGCCAGCAAACGGACTAGCGGGCCGAACAATGAGCAGTTCTTC CASKRTSGPNNEQFF
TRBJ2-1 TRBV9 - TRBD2 TGTGCCAGCAGCGGTGGGACTAGCGGGAGAGTTTTTGAGCAGTTCTTC CASSGGTSGRVFEQFF
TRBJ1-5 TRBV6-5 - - TGTGCCAGCGGGGAGGACCGAAATCAGCCCCAGCATTTT CASGEDRNQPQHF